A selection of T cell receptor beta chains follows, all from one sample in a study of T cells in Graves' hyperthyroidism and ophthalmopathy. Each CDR3 protein is one row after TCRdb ran MiXCR on the multiplex PCR reads. Found here are a few hundred thousand distinct CDR3 sequences, roughly 15% of them singletons; the top ten hold 30% to 35%. The source material was blood. The receptors originated from a woman aged 50 to 60 with Graves' hyperthyroidism that later progressed to Graves' ophthalmopathy. Each CDR3 is given with its conserved first and last residue. The D gene is left open where the match is weak. Some rows have no size entry. The others give once, few or many, or a class for an expanded clone.

TRBV19,TRBJ2-7,.,.,CASRIAGTESYEQYF,TGTGCCAGCCGGATCGCTGGGACGGAGTCCTACGAGCAGTACTTC
TRBV5-1,TRBJ2-7,TRBD1,many,CASSLVVAAGGFSEQYF,TGCGCCAGCAGCTTGGTAGTGGCGGCAGGGGGATTCAGCGAGCAGTACTTC
TRBV7-8,TRBJ1-2,.,few,CASSLVFRENYGYTF,TGTGCCAGCAGCTTAGTGTTTAGAGAGAACTATGGCTACACCTTC
TRBV19,TRBJ2-1,.,few,CASSINRVEQFF,TGTGCCAGTAGTATTAACAGGGTCGAGCAGTTCTTC
TRBV27,TRBJ1-5,.,many,CASSLLGADQPQHF,TGTGCCAGCAGTTTATTGGGCGCGGATCAGCCCCAGCATTTT
TRBV3-1,TRBJ2-3,TRBD2,many,CASSQKIQAGERDTQYF,TGTGCCAGCAGCCAGAAGATCCAGGCGGGGGAGCGAGATACGCAGTATTTT
TRBV30,TRBJ2-2,.,few,CAWGEGRNTGELFF,TGTGCCTGGGGAGAGGGACGGAACACCGGGGAGCTGTTTTTT
TRBV20-1,TRBJ2-3,.,many,CSARGSTGPGTDTQYF,TGCAGTGCTAGAGGGTCAACGGGCCCTGGCACAGATACGCAGTATTTT
TRBV18,TRBJ2-1,.,many,CASSQGGLEQFF,TGTGCCAGCTCCCAGGGAGGTTTAGAGCAGTTCTTC
TRBV24-1,TRBJ2-7,TRBD1,.,CATSDPGTDRSYEQYF,TGTGCCACCAGTGATCCCGGGACAGACCGCTCCTACGAGCAGTACTTC
TRBV6-1,TRBJ1-6,.,.,CASARDGDPPLHF,TGTGCCAGCGCCCGGGACGGGGATCCACCCCTCCACTTT
TRBV11-1,TRBJ1-1,.,many,CASVKGNTNTEAFF,TGTGCCAGCGTAAAGGGGAACACGAACACTGAAGCTTTCTTT
TRBV7-9,TRBJ2-3,.,many,CASSLALLNTDTQYF,TGTGCCAGCAGCTTAGCCCTCCTCAACACAGATACGCAGTATTTT
TRBV7-3,TRBJ2-3,.,many,CASSLAGAEDTQYF,TGTGCCAGCAGCTTAGCCGGGGCGGAAGATACGCAGTATTTT
TRBV30,TRBJ2-7,.,many,CAWNAGHYYEQYF,TGTGCCTGGAACGCGGGACACTACTACGAGCAGTACTTC
TRBV6-1,TRBJ2-2,.,many,CASSEHGANTGELFF,TGTGCCAGCAGTGAACACGGGGCGAACACCGGGGAGCTGTTTTTT
TRBV2,TRBJ2-7,TRBD2,many,CASTGSTSDSSYEQYF,TGTGCCAGCACGGGATCAACTAGCGATAGCTCCTACGAGCAGTACTTC
TRBV3-1,TRBJ2-7,TRBD1,many,CASTSGQGSYEQYF,TGTGCCAGCACCTCAGGACAGGGCTCCTACGAGCAGTACTTC
TRBV27,TRBJ2-5,.,many,CASRPFGPETQYF,TGTGCCAGCAGACCCTTTGGGCCAGAGACCCAGTACTTC
TRBV27,TRBJ2-7,TRBD1,.,CASSSLRTGYEQYF,TGTGCCAGCAGTTCCCTCCGGACAGGCTACGAGCAGTACTTC
TRBV6-1,TRBJ1-2,.,many,CASSYVPRFYGYTF,TGTGCCAGCAGTTACGTCCCCCGGTTCTATGGCTACACCTTC
TRBV10-2,TRBJ2-5,TRBD2,many,CASTGLAGVQETQYF,TGCGCCAGCACTGGACTAGCGGGAGTACAAGAGACCCAGTACTTC
TRBV20-1,TRBJ2-7,TRBD1,many,CSADDRGREQYF,TGCAGTGCGGACGACAGGGGGAGAGAGCAGTACTTC
TRBV5-1,TRBJ1-6,.,few,CASSGEGYNSPLHF,TGCGCCAGCAGCGGAGAGGGGTATAATTCACCCCTCCACTTT
TRBV20-1,TRBJ2-1,TRBD2,many,CSARDLQRGGPYNEQFF,TGCAGTGCTAGAGATCTACAGCGGGGGGGTCCCTACAATGAGCAGTTCTTC
TRBV20-1,TRBJ2-2,.,many,CSARFSGGGGELFF,TGCAGTGCTAGATTTAGTGGGGGAGGCGGGGAGCTGTTTTTT
TRBV12-3/TRBV12-4,TRBJ2-2,.,many,CASSLVTGELFF,TGTGCCAGCAGTTTAGTGACCGGGGAGCTGTTTTTT
TRBV3-1,TRBJ2-1,.,many,CASSQELASAYNEQFF,TGTGCCAGCAGCCAAGAGTTGGCTAGCGCTTACAATGAGCAGTTCTTC
TRBV6-1,TRBJ1-1,TRBD1,.,CASTTGTGATEAFF,TGTGCCAGCACCACAGGGACAGGGGCCACTGAAGCTTTCTTT
TRBV6-5,TRBJ2-4,TRBD1,many,CASSYYGKGTGIQYF,TGTGCCAGCAGTTACTACGGGAAAGGGACAGGGATTCAGTACTTC
TRBV27,TRBJ2-5,TRBD1,many,CASSDRGLGETQYF,TGTGCCAGCAGCGACAGGGGGCTAGGGGAGACCCAGTACTTC
TRBV28,TRBJ2-5,TRBD1,many,CASSKQGRWYF,TGTGCCAGCAGTAAACAGGGGCGGTGGTACTTC
TRBV5-1,TRBJ1-2,.,many,CASSLPGKDDYTF,TGCGCCAGCAGCTTACCCGGGAAGGATGACTACACCTTC
TRBV20-1,TRBJ1-2,.,.,CSAEWTSGNYGYTF,TGCAGTGCCGAATGGACCTCTGGTAACTATGGCTACACCTTC
TRBV7-2,TRBJ2-3,.,many,CASSLAPGDTQYF,TGTGCCAGCAGCTTAGCGCCGGGCGATACGCAGTATTTT
TRBV7-9,TRBJ1-6,.,.,CASSPMWQRNYNSPLHF,TGTGCCAGCAGCCCCATGTGGCAGAGAAACTATAATTCACCCCTCCACTTT